The source of this T cell receptor (beta chain) is a study of beta chain features in type 1 diabetes. The study, taken as a whole, reports: Naive, central memory and regulatory TCRB repertoires appeared more similar among patients than healthy donors. There was no resolution here of whether HLA type influences TCRB rearrangement. Shortening of TCRB CDR3s, moderate but significant, appeared in all four CD4+ subsets of Type 1 diabetes patients.

V was shortened by 6 bases and J by 4 bases, with 9 bases between the two germline ends. The CDR3 totals 12 residues. The V gene's germline CDR1 is MNHEY and CDR2 SVGAGI. About this clone: Antigen unknown.

Sequenced material consisted of expressed TCRB transcripts (all of the isolated RNA was reverse transcribed). Produced via immunoSEQ multiplex PCR; TCRdb's table is partial and in-frame only. The table records 300,000 to 350,000 clones, roughly 13% of them present only once. This chain links TRBV6-5 with TRBJ2-5, with D unresolved. The clonotype was recovered from a woman aged 18-29 years with type 1 diabetes. Sequencing was carried out using naive CD4+ T cells from blood. The CDR3 is CASSPTGETQYF. The CDR3 DNA follows: TGTGCCAGCAGCCCCACGGGAGAGACCCAGTACTTC.